Following are 21 T cell receptor beta chains from one sample sequenced in a study of blood T cell repertoires in COVID-19. Sequenced by immunoSEQ multiplex PCR; TCRdb stores in-frame clones only, minus some. Among some 350,000 clones listed, approximately 89% were seen once. The sample taken for sequencing was PBMCs or T cells enriched from blood (not recorded which). The receptor source for this set is a woman in her twenties or thirties who had recovered from COVID-19.

This chain connects TRBV10-3 to TRBJ2-5; 10 bases align to TRBD2. The CDR3 has 16 residues. Germline V gene sequence: CDR1 ENHRY, CDR2 SYGVKD. V was pared by 3 bases and J by 4 bases, with 8 bases of the junction left unmatched. CDR3 residues: CAISDWSGGAGETQYF. Here the CDR3 DNA reads TGTGCCATCAGTGACTGGAGCGGGGGGGCGGGAGAGACCCAGTACTTC.

The chain uses TRBV11-3 and TRBJ1-3, with 9 nucleotides matching TRBD1. The V and J ends lost 5 bases and 8 bases, in that order; junction bases with no gene match: 4. The CDR3 spans 13 residues. CDR1 is SGHNT and CDR2 is YENEEA in the germline V gene. CDR3 loop: CASSRDRGDTIYF. CDR3 sequence (DNA): TGTGCCAGCAGCCGCGACAGGGGGGACACCATATATTTT.

This clone was observed once. This rearrangement joins TRBV9 to TRBJ2-7; possibly TRBD1 for D (6 bases). The CDR3 is 15 amino acids. From germline, CDR1 is SGDLS and CDR2 YYNGEE. Trimming took off 1 base at V and 3 bases at J, with 14 bases between the two ends. The CDR3 nucleotides are TGTGCCAGCAGCGTATCTAGGCAGGGGAGCTACGAGCAGTACTTC. Protein product: CASSVSRQGSYEQYF.

V usage is TRBV5-1 and J usage is TRBJ2-2; D perhaps matches TRBD1 (6 bases). The germline CDR1 and CDR2 sequences are SGHRS and YFSETQ. Trimming stripped 6 bases from V and 1 base from J, with 13 bases between. The CDR3 contains 15 residues. The CDR3 sequence is CASTFRTENTGELFF. CDR3 bases: TGCGCCAGCACATTCAGGACAGAGAACACCGGGGAGCTGTTTTTT.

The chain has TRBV9 and TRBJ1-5; D ambiguous. The CDR3 runs to 14 residues. Germline loops: CDR1 SGDLS, CDR2 YYNGEE. V was cut by 1 base and J by 7 bases, with 12 bases left in between. CDR3 bases: TGTGCCAGCAGCGTACGACCCCTCGGGCAGCCCCAGCATTTT. Protein: CASSVRPLGQPQHF.

V and J are TRBV10-3 and TRBJ1-2, with 12 bases aligning to TRBD1. With V trimmed by 5 bases and J by 0 bases, 10 bases remained unmatched. Germline CDR1 is ENHRY and CDR2 is SYGVKD. The CDR3 has 18 amino acids. The CDR3 is CAISLYGTGGEANYGYTF. The CDR3, as DNA: TGTGCCATCAGTCTATACGGGACAGGGGGCGAGGCTAACTATGGCTACACCTTC.

V and J are TRBV10-3 and TRBJ1-2; D unresolved. The V end lost 2 bases, the J end lost 2 bases, and 15 bases lay between the germline ends. CDR1 ENHRY and CDR2 SYGVKD come from the germline V gene. The CDR3 runs 16 residues. CDR3 nucleotides: TGTGCCATCAGTGAGCACGGACTCCTGGGCAACTATGGCTACACCTTC. Its protein is CAISEHGLLGNYGYTF.

This chain joins TRBV10-1 and TRBJ2-7; D perhaps matches TRBD1 (6 bases). The germline gives CDR1 WNHNN, CDR2 SYGVQD (reference sequence). V lost 9 bases and J 6 bases, leaving 21 bases between the germline ends. This CDR3 is 14 amino acids long. The CDR3 DNA reads as TGCGCCAGTTACACCTGGACAGAGCGGCTCGAGCAGTACTTC. It encodes CASYTWTERLEQYF.

The chain is built from TRBV5-1 and TRBJ1-1; D not certain. This CDR3 spans 15 amino acids. Germline V gene data show CDR1 as SGHRS and CDR2 as YFSETQ. V dropped 4 bases and J dropped 1 base, with 14 bases sitting between them. The chain's CDR3 is CASSPLGLGNTEAFF. The CDR3 bases are TGCGCCAGCAGCCCCCTAGGATTGGGGAACACTGAAGCTTTCTTT.

The J gene is TRBJ1-2, the V gene TRBV27, with unresolved D. In germline, CDR1 is MNHEY, CDR2 SMNVEV (reference sequence). With 2 bases removed from V and 4 bases from J, the gap between germline ends came to 11 bases. This CDR3 comprises 14 residues. The CDR3 loop is CASSLTGSIYGYTF. The CDR3 DNA sequence: TGTGCCAGCAGTTTAACCGGTTCCATCTATGGCTACACCTTC.

The V call is TRBV7-2, the J call TRBJ1-4, with D unclear. V lost 7 bases to trimming and J lost 7 bases, with 22 bases between them. The V gene's germline CDR1 is SGHTA and CDR2 FQGNSA. The CDR3 extends over 16 amino acids. Here the CDR3 DNA reads TGTGCCAGCACAAACGGGCAAGAGGGCGAAAGTGAAAAACTGTTTTTT. Translation: CASTNGQEGESEKLFF.

The V and J genes are TRBV29-1 and TRBJ1-2; weak D call: TRBD1 (6 bases). Trimming shortened V by 3 bases and J by 8 bases, and 16 bases separated the two germline ends. Germline CDR1 reads SQVTM; CDR2 reads ANQGSEA. There are 13 residues in the CDR3. CDR3 amino acids: CSVEEQGMSGYTF. The CDR3 nucleotides read TGCAGCGTTGAGGAACAGGGCATGAGCGGCTACACCTTC.

This clone was picked up one time. Written as DNA, the CDR3 is TGTGCCACCAGCAGTAAGCAGGCCGGGGAGCTGTTTTTT. Protein sequence: CATSSKQAGELFF. The chain carries TRBV15 and TRBJ2-2; D call uncertain. Trimming took 3 bases from V and 6 from J, leaving 8 bases between them. The CDR3 is 13 amino acids. In germline, CDR1 is LNHNV, CDR2 YYDKDF (reference sequence).

V usage is TRBV7-9 and J usage is TRBJ2-4, with D possibly being TRBD1 (5 bases). Trimming took 3 bases from V and 6 from J, leaving 12 bases between them. The length of the CDR3 is 14 residues. Looked up from germline, CDR1 is SEHNR and CDR2 is FQNEAQ (reference sequence). The CDR3 reads CASSFTDTGNIQYF. DNA for the CDR3: TGTGCCAGCAGCTTTACTGATACAGGAAACATTCAGTACTTC. Looking up the rest from reference TRBV7-9 and TRBJ2-4 gives the full variable domain: DTGVSQNPRHKITKRGQNVTFRCDPISEHNRLYWYRQTLGQGPEFLTYFQNEAQLEKSRLLSDRFSAERPKGSFSTLEIQRTEQGDSAMYLCASSFTDTGNIQYFGAGTRLSVL.

J is TRBJ1-1 and V is TRBV5-1; D is unclear. The CDR3 has 13 residues. The V end lost 1 base, the J end lost 6 bases, and 10 bases lay between the germline ends. CDR1 and CDR2 from the germline V gene are SGHRS and YFSETQ. CDR3 sequence reads: CASSLMLRSEAFF. CDR3 nucleotides: TGCGCCAGCAGCTTGATGTTACGGTCTGAAGCTTTCTTT.

The chain uses TRBV4-1 and TRBJ2-1, with D possibly TRBD1 on 5 matching bases. CDR3 length: 15 residues. Germline V lookup: CDR1 MGHRA, CDR2 YSYEKL. V lost 0 bases and J 2 bases, leaving 8 bases between the germline ends. The CDR3 nucleotides are TGCGCCAGCAGCCAAGAAGGGGTGGCCTACAATGAGCAGTTCTTC. Amino acids: CASSQEGVAYNEQFF.

The chain couples TRBV18 to TRBJ1-3; D gene unclear. Looked up from germline, CDR1 is KGHSH and CDR2 is LQKENI. V gave up 0 bases and J gave up 4 bases, with 13 bases separating them. This CDR3 region has 16 residues. The DNA for the CDR3 is TGTGCCAGCTCACCACCCCTCCCGGGGATCGGAAACACCATATATTTT. As protein: CASSPPLPGIGNTIYF. Using reference TRBV18 and TRBJ1-3 for the parts outside the CDR3, the full variable domain is NAGVMQNPRHLVRRRGQEARLRCSPMKGHSHVYWYRQLPEEGLKFMVYLQKENIIDESGMPKERFSAEFPKEGPSILRIQQVVRGDSAAYFCASSPPLPGIGNTIYFGEGSWLTVV.

The rearrangement joins TRBV30 to TRBJ1-4; 7 bases match TRBD1. The CDR3 spans 15 residues. The trim removed 4 bases at V and 5 bases at J, leaving 10 bases unmatched. Germline lookup yields CDR1 GTSNPN and CDR2 SVGIG (reference sequence). The CDR3 loop reads CAWTPTDRYNEKLFF. CDR3 in DNA: TGTGCCTGGACCCCTACGGACAGGTACAATGAAAAACTGTTTTTT.

The CDR3 region has the DNA TGTGCCAGCAGAAGACAGCCACAGATTTACAATGAGCAGTTCTTC. This encodes CASRRQPQIYNEQFF. This chain uses TRBV6-5 with TRBJ2-1; the D gene is possibly TRBD1 (5 bases). The V gene lost 6 bases and the J gene lost 4 bases, with 16 bases spanning the gap. The CDR3 sequence is 15 residues long. Germline CDR1 and CDR2: MNHEY and SVGAGI.

The V and J genes are TRBV27 and TRBJ1-1, with D hard to call. Looked up from germline, CDR1 is MNHEY and CDR2 is SMNVEV (reference sequence). V lost 5 bases and J lost 4, with 17 bases in between. The CDR3 is made up of 15 amino acids. The CDR3 here is CASSPTQSITTEAFF. CDR3 in DNA: TGTGCCAGCAGTCCCACCCAGTCCATCACCACTGAAGCTTTCTTT.

This chain uses TRBV18 with TRBJ1-2, with no clear D. The V and J ends lost 2 bases and 4 bases respectively, with 8 bases between them. The CDR3 has 13 residues. Germline-derived CDR1 and CDR2 are KGHSH and LQKENI. CDR3 residues: CASSPDGSYGYTF. In nucleotides, the CDR3 is TGTGCCAGCTCACCAGACGGGTCCTATGGCTACACCTTC.